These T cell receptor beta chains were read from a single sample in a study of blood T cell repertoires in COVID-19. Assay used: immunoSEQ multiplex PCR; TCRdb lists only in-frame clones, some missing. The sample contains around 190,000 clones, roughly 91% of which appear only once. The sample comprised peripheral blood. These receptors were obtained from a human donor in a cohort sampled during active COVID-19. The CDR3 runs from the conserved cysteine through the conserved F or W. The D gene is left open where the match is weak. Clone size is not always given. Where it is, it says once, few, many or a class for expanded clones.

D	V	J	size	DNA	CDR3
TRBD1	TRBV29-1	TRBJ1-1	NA	TGCAGCGCGACAGGGGAAACTGAAGCTTTCTTT	CSATGETEAFF
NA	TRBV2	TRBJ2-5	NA	TGTGCCAGCAGTGCCAGAGGGGGAGAGACCCAGTACTTC	CASSARGGETQYF
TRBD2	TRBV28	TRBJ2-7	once	TGTGCCAGCAGTTTTTCCAGCGGGAGGAATGAGCAGTACTTC	CASSFSSGRNEQYF
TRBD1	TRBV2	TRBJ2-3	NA	TGTGCCAGCAGGAGGGACAGGGGGGGAACAGATACGCAGTATTTT	CASRRDRGGTDTQYF
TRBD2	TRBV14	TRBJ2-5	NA	TGTGCCAGCAGCCAAGTGCTAGCGGGGCAAGAGACCCAGTACTTC	CASSQVLAGQETQYF
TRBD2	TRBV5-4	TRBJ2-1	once	TGTGCCAGCAGCCTGGAAGGACTAGCGGGGGGGTACTACAATGAGCAGTTCTTC	CASSLEGLAGGYYNEQFF
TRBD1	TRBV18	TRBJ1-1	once	TGTGCCAGCTCACTCGGGACAGGGATATTGAACACTGAAGCTTTCTTT	CASSLGTGILNTEAFF
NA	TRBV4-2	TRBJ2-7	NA	TGTGCCAGCAGCCAAGATGTTACAGCAACCTACGAGCAGTACTTC	CASSQDVTATYEQYF
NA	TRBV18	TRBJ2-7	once	TGTGCCAGCTCACCACCCACAGTTTCCTACGAGCAGTACTTC	CASSPPTVSYEQYF
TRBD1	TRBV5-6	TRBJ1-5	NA	TGTGCCAGCAGTCTAGGGACAGCGACATATCAGCCCCAGCATTTT	CASSLGTATYQPQHF
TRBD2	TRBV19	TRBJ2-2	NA	TGTGCCAGTAGTATCATAGCGGGGGGACGGAACACCGGGGAGCTGTTTTTT	CASSIIAGGRNTGELFF
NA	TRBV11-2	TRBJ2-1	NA	TGTGCCAGCAGCTTTAACAGCGGCCCTTACAATGAGCAGTTCTTC	CASSFNSGPYNEQFF
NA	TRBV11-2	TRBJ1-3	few	TGTGCCAGCAGCTTAGCTCTTACTGGAAACACCATATATTTT	CASSLALTGNTIYF
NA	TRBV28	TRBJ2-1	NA	TGTGCCAGCAGTGTCTTTAGCGGTGAGCAGTTCTTC	CASSVFSGEQFF
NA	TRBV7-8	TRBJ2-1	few	TGTGCCAGCAGCTCGGCGGTTGAGCAGTTCTTC	CASSSAVEQFF
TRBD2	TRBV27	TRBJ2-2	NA	TGTGCCAGCGCGGGAGGGGCCGGGGAGCTGTTTTTT	CASAGGAGELFF